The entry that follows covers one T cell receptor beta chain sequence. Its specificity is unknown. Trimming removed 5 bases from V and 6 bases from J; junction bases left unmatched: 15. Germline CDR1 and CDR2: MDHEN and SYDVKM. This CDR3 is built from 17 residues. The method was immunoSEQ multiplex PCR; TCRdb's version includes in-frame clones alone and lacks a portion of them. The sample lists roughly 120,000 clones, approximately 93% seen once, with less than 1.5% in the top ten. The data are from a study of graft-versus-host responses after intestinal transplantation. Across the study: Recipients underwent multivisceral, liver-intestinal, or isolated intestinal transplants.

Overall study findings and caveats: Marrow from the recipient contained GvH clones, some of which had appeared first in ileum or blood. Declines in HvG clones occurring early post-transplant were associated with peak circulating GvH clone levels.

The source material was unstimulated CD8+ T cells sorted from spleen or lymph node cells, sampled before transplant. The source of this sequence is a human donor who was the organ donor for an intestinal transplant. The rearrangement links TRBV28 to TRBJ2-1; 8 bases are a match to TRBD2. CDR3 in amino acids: CASSLRTSGSFGNEQFF. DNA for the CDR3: TGTGCCAGCAGTCTAAGAACCAGCGGGAGCTTTGGCAATGAGCAGTTCTTC.